One TCR beta chain is described in this entry. The target antigen is unknown. This CDR3 has 14 amino acids. Trimming shortened V by 5 bases and J by 1 base, and 11 bases separated the two germline ends. Germline V CDR1 and CDR2: SGHTA, FQGTGA. 60 Vbeta and 13 Jbeta primers were used in PCR. Produced via immunoSEQ multiplex PCR; TCRdb's table is partial and in-frame only. The table records under 250,000 clones, approximately 78% of them present only once. This record belongs to a study of cytomegalovirus exposure and HLA in healthy donors. Findings of the study overall: Most TCR beta V segments were productive about 87% or about 30% of the time in an earlier analysis.

The sequence came from a male donor in good health and CMV-seronegative. The chain has TRBV7-3 and TRBJ1-1; maybe TRBD1 (6 bases). What was sequenced was PBMCs. In nucleotides, the CDR3 is TGTGCCAGCAGCCTCAGGGGCCCGAACACTGAAGCTTTCTTT. It is translated as CASSLRGPNTEAFF.